Listed here are 32 T cell receptor beta chains from one sample, sequenced in a study of vaccination effects on CD4 cells after COVID-19 (dated by TCRdb to the early 2020s). Library generation was performed with the immunoSEQ multiplex PCR assay. TCRdb holds this immuneACCESS table with in-frame rearrangements only. Some clones are missing; in checked studies, unresolved V genes explain under half, and the rest has no known cause. The sample table lists more than 12,000 clones, about 75% of them with a count of one. The ten largest clones add up to roughly 23% of the sample. To identify antigen-specific CD4+ T cell clonotypes by their expansion, the ViraFEST assay first stimulated PBMC with viral peptide pools and then applied TCR sequencing. After around eleven days of culture, CD4+ T cells were isolated with the EasySep CD4+ T cell isolation kit. Two doses of either the BNT162b2 or the mRNA-1273 mRNA SARS-CoV-2 vaccine were administered to participants.

These TCRs are of unknown antigen specificity. The material sequenced was CD4+ T cells from PBMCs cultured with HCoV-NL63 spike peptides, taken after COVID-19 vaccination. This sample's cell subset or site label indicates: HCoV-NL63 spike overlapping peptide pool stimulation. The receptor set was obtained from a human donor who received a COVID-19 vaccine.

V gene TRBV2 combines with J gene TRBJ1-5; 9 nucleotides match TRBD1. The CDR3 sequence is 15 residues long. Losses at the gene ends were 3 bases for V and 4 bases for J; bases not matched to a gene: 4. Germline V lookup: CDR1 SNHLY, CDR2 FYNNEI. The CDR3 nucleotides are TGTGCCAGCAGTGATGGGACAGGGTGGAATCAGCCCCAGCATTTT. Translation gives CASSDGTGWNQPQHF.

The sample holds a few counts of this clone. This chain links TRBV11-2 with TRBJ2-7; no clear D. V dropped 1 base and J dropped 0 bases, with 10 bases sitting between them. The germline gives CDR1 SGHAT, CDR2 FQNNGV. The CDR3 runs 15 residues. This CDR3 reads CASSLVGRLSYEQYF. CDR3 coding DNA: TGTGCCAGCAGCTTAGTGGGCAGGCTCTCCTACGAGCAGTACTTC.

The rearrangement links TRBV6-6 to TRBJ2-3; TRBD2 aligns across 13 bases. Germline lookup yields CDR1 MNHNY and CDR2 SVGAGI (reference sequence). CDR3 size: 17 residues. V trimming: 5 bases; J trimming: 7 bases; junction bases outside the gene matches: 12. This CDR3 reads CASSPLWGLAGSNTQYF. CDR3 nucleotides: TGTGCCAGCAGTCCCCTCTGGGGACTAGCGGGATCTAATACGCAGTATTTT.

This clone was observed a handful of times. The gene calls are TRBV6-5 and TRBJ1-2; 7 nucleotides align to TRBD1. With V trimmed by 5 bases and J by 4 bases, 7 bases remained unmatched. Germline values: CDR1 MNHEY, CDR2 SVGAGI. The CDR3 has 14 residues. CDR3 amino acids: CASSPGPGGYGYTF. CDR3 nucleotide sequence: TGTGCCAGCAGTCCGGGCCCAGGGGGCTATGGCTACACCTTC.

This clone was seen more than once but under ten times. The rearrangement links TRBV25-1 to TRBJ2-2; 9 nucleotides align to TRBD1. The CDR3 runs to 15 residues. CDR1 is MGHDK and CDR2 is SYGVNS in the germline V gene. V dropped 6 bases and J dropped 7; count of bases not matched to a gene: 9. The CDR3 region is CASRADRGINGELFF. For the CDR3, the DNA is TGTGCCAGCAGAGCTGACAGGGGGATAAACGGGGAGCTGTTTTTT.

The chain combines TRBV4-3 with TRBJ2-1; 9 nucleotides line up with TRBD2. This CDR3 contains 16 residues. Trimming at V came to 3 bases and at J to 0 bases, leaving 3 bases not matched to a gene. CDR1 is LGHNA and CDR2 is YSLEER in the germline V gene. CDR3 DNA sequence: TGCGCCAGCAGCCAGTATAGCGGGAGCTCCTACAATGAGCAGTTCTTC. The encoded protein is CASSQYSGSSYNEQFF.

The chain uses TRBV12-3 or TRBV12-4 and TRBJ2-7, with a weak D call TRBD2 (7 bases). V was cut by 7 bases and J by 6 bases, with 16 bases left in between. The CDR3 has 13 amino acids. CDR3 sequence reads: CASTLGGLGEQYF. Written as DNA, the CDR3 is TGTGCCAGCACCTTGGGGGGGCTAGGCGAGCAGTACTTC.

The sample holds a few counts of this clone. The rearrangement uses TRBV7-2 and TRBJ1-2, with TRBD1 as a possible D gene (6 bases). Per germline, CDR1 SGHTA and CDR2 FQGNSA. CDR3 length: 15 amino acids. V lost 3 bases to trimming and J lost 5 bases, with 16 bases between them. The CDR3: CASSFAGALGYGYTF. CDR3 nucleotides: TGTGCCAGCAGCTTCGCAGGGGCGCTCGGGTATGGCTACACCTTC.

The chain employs TRBV10-1 and TRBJ2-5; 10 bases align to TRBD1. CDR3 size: 14 residues. J was trimmed by 5 bases and V by 6 bases; bases with no gene match: 6. CDR1 WNHNN and CDR2 SYGVQD come from the germline V gene (reference sequence). The CDR3 here is CASRDRGLRETQYF. The CDR3 region has the DNA TGCGCCAGCAGAGACAGGGGGCTTCGGGAGACCCAGTACTTC.

This chain joins TRBV5-1 and TRBJ2-1, with TRBD2 identical over 7 bases. V was pared by 2 bases and J by 3 bases, with 2 bases of the junction left unmatched. The CDR3 is 14 residues long. Germline V gene lookup returns CDR1 SGHRS and CDR2 YFSETQ. This CDR3 is CASSFGGNYNEQFF. DNA of the CDR3: TGCGCCAGCAGCTTCGGGGGGAACTACAATGAGCAGTTCTTC. The whole variable domain, remainder taken from reference TRBV5-1 and TRBJ2-1, is KAGVTQTPRYLIKTRGQQVTLSCSPISGHRSVSWYQQTPGQGLQFLFEYFSETQRNKGNFPGRFSGRQFSNSRSEMNVSTLELGDSALYLCASSFGGNYNEQFFGPGTRLTVL.

The rearrangement joins TRBV7-6 to TRBJ2-5, with D possibly matching TRBD2 (6 bases). Per the germline V gene, CDR1 is SGHVS and CDR2 is FNYEAQ. The V gene lost 1 base and the J gene lost 5 bases, with 14 bases spanning the gap. This CDR3 is 15 amino acids long. CDR3 residues: CASSLGGTRQETQYF. The CDR3 coding sequence is TGTGCCAGCAGCTTAGGCGGGACCCGACAGGAGACCCAGTACTTC.

The V gene is TRBV2, the J gene TRBJ1-6; D not resolved. This CDR3 is 15 amino acids long. V dropped 6 bases and J dropped 9 bases, with 18 bases sitting between them. Germline V gene sequence: CDR1 SNHLY, CDR2 FYNNEI. DNA for the CDR3: TGTGCCAGCAGGCAATCCAACTCATATCGTTCACCCCTCCACTTT. Its protein is CASRQSNSYRSPLHF. Together with reference TRBV2 and TRBJ1-6, the CDR3 gives the full variable domain: EPEVTQTPSHQVTQMGQEVILRCVPISNHLYFYWYRQILGQKVEFLVSFYNNEISEKSEIFDDQFSVERPDGSNFTLKIRSTKLEDSAMYFCASRQSNSYRSPLHFGNGTRLTVT.

CDR3 DNA sequence: TGCGCCAGCAGATCACGGACTGCCGCCTACGAGCAGTACTTC. It codes for CASRSRTAAYEQYF. The rearrangement uses TRBV5-1 and TRBJ2-7, with a weak D call TRBD2 (5 bases). V was pared by 5 bases and J by 2 bases, with 14 bases between. Per germline, CDR1 SGHRS and CDR2 YFSETQ. The CDR3 covers 14 residues.

The rearrangement joins TRBV4-3 to TRBJ1-1; no reliable D call. Trimming removed 2 bases at V and 8 bases at J, with 12 bases between. Per the germline V gene, CDR1 is LGHNA and CDR2 is YSLEER. This CDR3 is built from 13 residues. In DNA form, the CDR3 reads TGCGCCAGCAGCCAATACGGGTCCAGGGAAGCTTTCTTT. It specifies CASSQYGSREAFF.

This clone was detected only once. The genes are TRBV5-1 and TRBJ2-1, with 7 bases matching TRBD2. This CDR3 contains 13 residues. Germline trimming cut 6 bases from V and 5 bases from J; bases unmatched to any gene: 5. CDR1 SGHRS and CDR2 YFSETQ come from the germline V gene. This chain's CDR3 is CASKPSGDNEQFF. DNA for the CDR3: TGCGCCAGCAAACCTAGCGGCGACAATGAGCAGTTCTTC. Supplemented by reference TRBV5-1 and TRBJ2-1, the full variable domain reads KAGVTQTPRYLIKTRGQQVTLSCSPISGHRSVSWYQQTPGQGLQFLFEYFSETQRNKGNFPGRFSGRQFSNSRSEMNVSTLELGDSALYLCASKPSGDNEQFFGPGTRLTVL.

The rearrangement uses TRBV2 and TRBJ2-1; TRBD2 might be the D (6 bases). The CDR3 extends over 14 amino acids. CDR1 and CDR2 from the germline V gene are SNHLY and FYNNEI. Trimming shortened V by 8 bases and J by 0 bases, and 11 bases separated the two germline ends. The CDR3 sequence is CASASAPSYNEQFF. In DNA, the CDR3 is TGTGCCAGCGCTAGCGCTCCCTCCTACAATGAGCAGTTCTTC.

This chain joins TRBV6-1 and TRBJ1-2; D is perhaps TRBD1 (6 bases). The CDR3 totals 13 residues. V was trimmed by 3 bases and J by 2 bases, leaving 7 bases between them. CDR1 and CDR2 from the germline V gene are MNHNS and SASEGT. The chain's CDR3 is CASSDQGNYGYTF. For the CDR3, the DNA is TGTGCCAGCAGTGACCAGGGGAACTATGGCTACACCTTC.

This rearrangement joins TRBV7-8 to TRBJ1-5; 8 positions match TRBD1. The CDR3 consists of 14 residues. Per the germline V gene, CDR1 is SGHVS and CDR2 is FQNEAQ. Trimming removed 6 bases from V and 2 bases from J; junction bases left unmatched: 3. The CDR3, as DNA: TGTGCCAGCAGTGACAGGGGTGGCAATCAGCCCCAGCATTTT. Translation gives CASSDRGGNQPQHF.

CDR3 DNA sequence: TGTGCCACCCGTAAGGGACAGGAAACCTACGAGCAGTACTTC. Its protein product is CATRKGQETYEQYF. The chain is built from TRBV10-3 and TRBJ2-7, with 8 nucleotides matching TRBD1. The CDR3 has 14 amino acids. The germline gives CDR1 ENHRY, CDR2 SYGVKD. Germline trimming cut 10 bases from V and 2 bases from J; bases unmatched to any gene: 10.

The rearrangement links TRBV9 to TRBJ1-3; 8 positions match TRBD1. The CDR3 has 15 amino acids. J was trimmed by 1 base and V by 3 bases; bases with no gene match: 3. CDR1 is SGDLS and CDR2 is YYNGEE in the germline V gene. CDR3 nucleotides: TGTGCCAGCAGCGCCAGGGGGCTGTCTGGAAACACCATATATTTT. It translates to CASSARGLSGNTIYF.

The CDR3 DNA follows: TGTGCCAGCGGCGTAAGTTACAGGGCTGGTGGCTACACCTTC. It encodes CASGVSYRAGGYTF. The chain carries TRBV6-5 and TRBJ1-2; tentatively, D is TRBD1 (6 bases). The CDR3 is 14 residues long. V was pared by 8 bases and J by 7 bases, with 20 bases between. The V gene's germline CDR1 is MNHEY and CDR2 SVGAGI.

The chain uses TRBV4-1 and TRBJ2-1; a possible D gene is TRBD1 (6 bases). CDR1 MGHRA and CDR2 YSYEKL come from the germline V gene. V gave up 1 base and J gave up 6 bases, with 10 bases separating them. CDR3 length: 14 amino acids. This CDR3 is CASSQGGPFNEQFF. CDR3 nucleotide sequence: TGCGCCAGCAGCCAAGGGGGGCCTTTCAATGAGCAGTTCTTC.

This sequence joins TRBV10-3 and TRBJ2-1; 8 nucleotides align to TRBD2. The CDR3 totals 15 residues. V was pared by 11 bases and J by 4 bases, with 13 bases of the junction left unmatched. CDR1 ENHRY and CDR2 SYGVKD come from the germline V gene. The CDR3 bases are TGTGCCGTCTCGGGTGGCGGGGGGACATACAATGAGCAGTTCTTC. Protein sequence: CAVSGGGGTYNEQFF.

This clone is deemed medium-sized (0.01 to 0.1%). This chain links TRBV19 with TRBJ2-1; TRBD1 aligns across 8 bases. This CDR3 spans 15 amino acids. In germline, CDR1 is LNHDA, CDR2 SQIVND (reference sequence). Trimming at V came to 5 bases and at J to 2 bases, leaving 5 bases not matched to a gene. DNA of the CDR3: TGTGCCAGTAGTTTAGGACAGGGCGCCTACAATGAGCAGTTCTTC. Residues: CASSLGQGAYNEQFF.

The chain combines TRBV19 with TRBJ2-1; 8 bases fit TRBD2. Looked up from germline, CDR1 is LNHDA and CDR2 is SQIVND (reference sequence). The CDR3 totals 16 residues. V was pared by 3 bases and J by 4 bases, with 8 bases of the junction left unmatched. CDR3 sequence: CASSISGLAKYNEQFF. CDR3 sequence (DNA): TGTGCCAGTAGTATTAGTGGACTAGCCAAATACAATGAGCAGTTCTTC.

The CDR3 DNA follows: TGTGCCAGCAGGCCTTACGACAGCCCTCTGAGGGGCTACACCTTC. Translated: CASRPYDSPLRGYTF. This sequence joins TRBV28 and TRBJ1-2; possibly TRBD1 for D (5 bases). The CDR3 length is 15 residues. Germline CDR1 is MDHEN and CDR2 is SYDVKM. With 6 bases removed from V and 8 bases from J, the gap between germline ends came to 22 bases.

This chain uses TRBV2 with TRBJ2-1, with 8 bases identical to TRBD1. Looked up from germline, CDR1 is SNHLY and CDR2 is FYNNEI. The CDR3 has 13 amino acids. The V gene end was trimmed by 6 bases and the J gene end by 9 bases; junction bases not matched to a gene: 7. Here the CDR3 DNA reads TGTGCCAGCAGCGACGACAGGGGCAGTGAGCAGTTCTTC. It specifies CASSDDRGSEQFF.

The rearrangement joins TRBV11-3 to TRBJ2-1; possibly TRBD1 or TRBD2 for D (5 bases each). CDR1 is SGHNT, CDR2 YENEEA, per germline. This CDR3 spans 14 amino acids. V dropped 1 base and J dropped 2 bases, with 6 bases sitting between them. The CDR3 nucleotides are TGTGCCAGCAGCTTAGGAGGGGCCTACAATGAGCAGTTCTTC. This translates into CASSLGGAYNEQFF.

This clone has a single count. The chain employs TRBV27 and TRBJ2-7; no clear D. CDR3 size: 14 residues. CDR1 MNHEY and CDR2 SMNVEV come from the germline V gene (reference sequence). V gave up 2 bases and J gave up 2 bases, with 10 bases separating them. CDR3 loop: CASSLGRPAYEQYF. The CDR3 DNA reads as TGTGCCAGCAGTTTAGGAAGGCCGGCCTACGAGCAGTACTTC.

This chain uses TRBV5-4 with TRBJ1-1; D possibly corresponds to TRBD1 (6 bases). The CDR3 loop spans 13 amino acids. The V and J ends lost 3 bases and 3 bases respectively, with 9 bases between them. The germline V gene has CDR1 SGHNT and CDR2 YYREEE (reference sequence). CDR3 loop: CASSSDSHTEAFF. The CDR3 DNA is TGTGCCAGCAGCTCGGACAGCCACACTGAAGCTTTCTTT.

V gene TRBV5-1 combines with J gene TRBJ2-3; D perhaps matches TRBD2 (5 bases). This CDR3 has 13 residues. Trimming shortened V by 7 bases and J by 0 bases, and 9 bases separated the two germline ends. CDR1 and CDR2 from the germline V gene are SGHRS and YFSETQ. DNA for the CDR3: TGCGCCAGCCGGACTCGCAGCACAGATACGCAGTATTTT. Encoded protein: CASRTRSTDTQYF. The variable domain in full, with the rest retrieved from reference TRBV5-1 and TRBJ2-3, is KAGVTQTPRYLIKTRGQQVTLSCSPISGHRSVSWYQQTPGQGLQFLFEYFSETQRNKGNFPGRFSGRQFSNSRSEMNVSTLELGDSALYLCASRTRSTDTQYFGPGTRLTVL.

The V gene is TRBV5-1, the J gene TRBJ2-5, with D perhaps TRBD2 (6 bases). This CDR3 is 13 amino acids long. Germline values: CDR1 SGHRS, CDR2 YFSETQ. Between the trimmed V and J ends, which lost 6 bases and 5 bases, there was a span of 14 bases. CDR3 coding DNA: TGCGCCAGCAACGACGCCGCGGGGGAGACCCAGTACTTC. As protein: CASNDAAGETQYF. The full variable domain, in which reference TRBV5-1 and TRBJ2-5 provide the parts outside the CDR3, is KAGVTQTPRYLIKTRGQQVTLSCSPISGHRSVSWYQQTPGQGLQFLFEYFSETQRNKGNFPGRFSGRQFSNSRSEMNVSTLELGDSALYLCASNDAAGETQYFGPGTRLLVL.